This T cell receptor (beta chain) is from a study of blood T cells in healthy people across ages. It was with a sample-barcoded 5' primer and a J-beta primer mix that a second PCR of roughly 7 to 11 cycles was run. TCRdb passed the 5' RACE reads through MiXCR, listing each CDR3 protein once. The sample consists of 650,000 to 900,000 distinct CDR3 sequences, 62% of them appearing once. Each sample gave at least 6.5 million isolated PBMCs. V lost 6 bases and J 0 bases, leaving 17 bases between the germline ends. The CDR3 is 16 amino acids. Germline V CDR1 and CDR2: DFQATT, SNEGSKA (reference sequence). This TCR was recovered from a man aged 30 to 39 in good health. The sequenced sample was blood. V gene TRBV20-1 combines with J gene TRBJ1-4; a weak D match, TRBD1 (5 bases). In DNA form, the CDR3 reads TGCAGTGCCGGAGAGGGGTCAGCTGCAACTAATGAAAAACTGTTTTTT. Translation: CSAGEGSAATNEKLFF.